These T cell receptor beta chains were read from a single sample in a study of blood T cell repertoires in COVID-19. Sequenced by immunoSEQ multiplex PCR; TCRdb stores in-frame clones only, minus some. The sample holds approximately 290,000 clones, approximately 83% seen once. The sequencing sample was made of PBMCs or T cells enriched from blood (not recorded which). Receptors were obtained from a woman aged 25 to 45 who had recovered from COVID-19. The CDR3 runs from the conserved cysteine through the conserved F or W. D genes are given only for firm matches. Clone size is shown for a subset of rows, as once, few, many or a class of expanded clone.

clone size: -
V gene: TRBV5-6
J gene: TRBJ1-2
D gene: -
CDR3 protein: CASWGQAYGYTF
CDR3 DNA: TGTGCCAGCTGGGGGCAGGCATATGGCTACACCTTC

clone size: -
V gene: TRBV7-9
J gene: TRBJ1-5
D gene: -
CDR3 protein: CASSFNGVGRPDQPQHF
CDR3 DNA: TGTGCCAGCAGCTTTAACGGGGTAGGGAGGCCCGATCAGCCCCAGCATTTT

clone size: -
V gene: TRBV5-1
J gene: TRBJ1-6
D gene: TRBD1
CDR3 protein: CASSPMTGIDSPLHF
CDR3 DNA: TGCGCCAGCAGCCCAATGACAGGGATAGACTCACCCCTCCACTTT

clone size: -
V gene: TRBV5-1
J gene: TRBJ1-5
D gene: -
CDR3 protein: CASSPPGTTRNQPQHF
CDR3 DNA: TGCGCCAGCAGCCCCCCCGGGACAACTCGCAATCAGCCCCAGCATTTT

clone size: many
V gene: TRBV6-4
J gene: TRBJ1-5
D gene: -
CDR3 protein: CASSVTSNQPQHF
CDR3 DNA: TGTGCCAGCAGTGTAACAAGCAATCAGCCCCAGCATTTT

clone size: -
V gene: TRBV18
J gene: TRBJ1-1
D gene: TRBD1
CDR3 protein: CASSPRTGLEGTEAFF
CDR3 DNA: TGTGCCAGCTCACCAAGGACAGGGCTAGAGGGCACTGAAGCTTTCTTT

clone size: -
V gene: TRBV19
J gene: TRBJ1-1
D gene: -
CDR3 protein: CASSNRVNTEAFF
CDR3 DNA: TGTGCCAGTAGTAACAGGGTGAACACTGAAGCTTTCTTT

clone size: -
V gene: TRBV7-2
J gene: TRBJ1-2
D gene: -
CDR3 protein: CASFSSGRVPYGYTF
CDR3 DNA: TGTGCCAGCTTCTCATCCGGCAGGGTTCCTTATGGCTACACCTTC

clone size: -
V gene: TRBV30
J gene: TRBJ1-2
D gene: -
CDR3 protein: CAWSVKGAWGYTF
CDR3 DNA: TGTGCCTGGAGTGTAAAAGGGGCGTGGGGCTACACCTTC

clone size: -
V gene: TRBV28
J gene: TRBJ2-1
D gene: TRBD1
CDR3 protein: CASSGTAQFF
CDR3 DNA: TGTGCCAGCAGTGGGACAGCGCAGTTCTTC

clone size: -
V gene: TRBV5-6
J gene: TRBJ2-5
D gene: -
CDR3 protein: CASSLFGEEYQETQYF
CDR3 DNA: TGTGCCAGCAGCTTGTTCGGGGAGGAGTACCAAGAGACCCAGTACTTC

clone size: -
V gene: TRBV19
J gene: TRBJ1-1
D gene: TRBD1
CDR3 protein: CASRKTGLMNTEAFF
CDR3 DNA: TGTGCCAGTAGAAAGACAGGGCTTATGAACACTGAAGCTTTCTTT

clone size: -
V gene: TRBV11-2
J gene: TRBJ2-2
D gene: TRBD2
CDR3 protein: CASSKPSGILPGELFF
CDR3 DNA: TGTGCCAGCAGCAAACCTAGCGGGATTCTTCCCGGGGAGCTGTTTTTT

clone size: -
V gene: TRBV20-1
J gene: TRBJ1-2
D gene: -
CDR3 protein: CSAITGSGYTF
CDR3 DNA: TGCAGTGCTATTACAGGGAGCGGCTACACCTTC

clone size: -
V gene: TRBV18
J gene: TRBJ1-3
D gene: TRBD1
CDR3 protein: CASSPDREGNTIYF
CDR3 DNA: TGTGCCAGCTCACCAGACAGGGAAGGGAACACCATATATTTT

clone size: few
V gene: TRBV4-2
J gene: TRBJ2-3
D gene: TRBD2
CDR3 protein: CASSQDKGGGADTQYF
CDR3 DNA: TGTGCCAGCAGCCAAGATAAGGGCGGGGGGGCAGATACGCAGTATTTT

clone size: few
V gene: TRBV10-1
J gene: TRBJ2-1
D gene: -
CDR3 protein: CASSVSPAAADNEQFF
CDR3 DNA: TGCGCCAGCAGTGTTAGTCCAGCGGCAGCAGACAATGAGCAGTTCTTC

clone size: -
V gene: TRBV28
J gene: TRBJ1-2
D gene: -
CDR3 protein: CASSTTSDGYTF
CDR3 DNA: TGTGCCAGCAGTACCACATCAGATGGCTACACCTTC

clone size: -
V gene: TRBV6-5
J gene: TRBJ2-1
D gene: TRBD2
CDR3 protein: CASSLYGGSYNEQFF
CDR3 DNA: TGTGCCAGCAGCCTCTACGGGGGGTCTTACAATGAGCAGTTCTTC

clone size: -
V gene: TRBV27
J gene: TRBJ2-7
D gene: -
CDR3 protein: CASSVGVGYEQYF
CDR3 DNA: TGTGCCAGCAGTGTAGGGGTTGGCTACGAGCAGTACTTC

clone size: -
V gene: TRBV9
J gene: TRBJ1-1
D gene: -
CDR3 protein: CASSVAHRVPGTEAFF
CDR3 DNA: TGTGCCAGCAGCGTAGCCCACAGGGTTCCGGGCACTGAAGCTTTCTTT

clone size: -
V gene: TRBV13
J gene: TRBJ1-1
D gene: -
CDR3 protein: CASSSGQSNRAFF
CDR3 DNA: TGTGCCAGCAGCTCCGGACAGTCCAATCGGGCTTTCTTT

clone size: -
V gene: TRBV28
J gene: TRBJ2-1
D gene: -
CDR3 protein: CASSFPSGEKNEQFF
CDR3 DNA: TGTGCCAGCAGTTTTCCCTCGGGGGAGAAGAATGAGCAGTTCTTC

clone size: -
V gene: TRBV28
J gene: TRBJ2-4
D gene: -
CDR3 protein: CASSSGQLAKNIQYF
CDR3 DNA: TGTGCCAGCAGTTCGGGACAACTAGCCAAAAACATTCAGTACTTC

clone size: -
V gene: TRBV11-2
J gene: TRBJ2-1
D gene: TRBD2
CDR3 protein: CASSLREGAYNEQFF
CDR3 DNA: TGTGCCAGCAGCTTACGGGAGGGGGCCTACAATGAGCAGTTCTTC

clone size: -
V gene: TRBV5-1
J gene: TRBJ1-4
D gene: -
CDR3 protein: CASSLEGHRNEKLFF
CDR3 DNA: TGCGCCAGCAGCTTGGAGGGACACCGAAATGAAAAACTGTTTTTT

clone size: -
V gene: TRBV28
J gene: TRBJ2-5
D gene: TRBD2
CDR3 protein: CASTLWGGEGQETQYF
CDR3 DNA: TGTGCCAGCACTCTGTGGGGGGGGGAAGGGCAAGAGACCCAGTACTTC

clone size: -
V gene: TRBV19
J gene: TRBJ1-2
D gene: -
CDR3 protein: CASSSGGPPDYGYTF
CDR3 DNA: TGTGCCAGTAGCTCGGGGGGCCCTCCTGACTATGGCTACACCTTC

clone size: once
V gene: TRBV11-2
J gene: TRBJ1-2
D gene: -
CDR3 protein: CASSPLRPGGDDYGYTF
CDR3 DNA: TGTGCCAGCAGCCCCCTTCGACCGGGGGGGGATGACTATGGCTACACCTTC

clone size: -
V gene: TRBV19
J gene: TRBJ1-3
D gene: -
CDR3 protein: CASSIRTTYSGNTIYF
CDR3 DNA: TGTGCCAGTAGTATCCGGACAACTTACTCTGGAAACACCATATATTTT

clone size: few
V gene: TRBV7-9
J gene: TRBJ2-2
D gene: TRBD2
CDR3 protein: CASSFTGTSGPGELFF
CDR3 DNA: TGTGCCAGCAGCTTTACCGGGACTAGCGGGCCCGGGGAGCTGTTTTTT

clone size: few
V gene: TRBV5-6
J gene: TRBJ2-5
D gene: TRBD2
CDR3 protein: CASSWASGRAEETQYF
CDR3 DNA: TGTGCCAGCAGCTGGGCTAGCGGGAGGGCCGAGGAGACCCAGTACTTC

clone size: -
V gene: TRBV28
J gene: TRBJ2-5
D gene: TRBD2
CDR3 protein: CASSFPSGRETQYF
CDR3 DNA: TGTGCCAGCAGTTTCCCTAGCGGGAGGGAGACCCAGTACTTC

clone size: -
V gene: TRBV4-1
J gene: TRBJ1-4
D gene: TRBD1
CDR3 protein: CASSQAKPGQGRREKLFF
CDR3 DNA: TGCGCCAGCAGCCAAGCCAAGCCGGGACAGGGCCGGAGAGAAAAACTGTTTTTT

clone size: few
V gene: TRBV28
J gene: TRBJ2-7
D gene: TRBD2
CDR3 protein: CASSSAASGGLILSGQYF
CDR3 DNA: TGTGCCAGCAGCTCAGCGGCTAGCGGGGGCCTCATCCTATCTGGGCAGTACTTC

clone size: -
V gene: TRBV7-8
J gene: TRBJ2-7
D gene: -
CDR3 protein: CASSLVTGASYEQYF
CDR3 DNA: TGTGCCAGCAGCTTAGTGACAGGAGCTTCCTACGAGCAGTACTTC

clone size: -
V gene: TRBV3-1/TRBV3-2
J gene: TRBJ1-1
D gene: -
CDR3 protein: CASSPQGNTEAFF
CDR3 DNA: TGTGCCAGCAGCCCTCAGGGGAACACTGAAGCTTTCTTT

clone size: -
V gene: TRBV4-1
J gene: TRBJ1-1
D gene: TRBD1
CDR3 protein: CASSQASRPGQGVAFF
CDR3 DNA: TGCGCCAGCAGCCAAGCTAGTCGTCCGGGACAGGGGGTAGCTTTCTTT

clone size: -
V gene: TRBV3-1/TRBV3-2
J gene: TRBJ2-2
D gene: -
CDR3 protein: CASSHVPLVMNTGELFF
CDR3 DNA: TGTGCCAGCAGCCATGTACCACTAGTAATGAACACCGGGGAGCTGTTTTTT

clone size: once
V gene: TRBV5-6
J gene: TRBJ2-7
D gene: TRBD1
CDR3 protein: CASSFERQGLSYEQYF
CDR3 DNA: TGTGCCAGCAGCTTCGAGCGACAGGGCCTTTCCTACGAGCAGTACTTC

clone size: -
V gene: TRBV19
J gene: TRBJ1-1
D gene: TRBD1
CDR3 protein: CASSKSRTGTTEAFF
CDR3 DNA: TGTGCCAGTAGCAAATCCCGGACAGGGACCACTGAAGCTTTCTTT

clone size: -
V gene: TRBV10-2
J gene: TRBJ2-5
D gene: TRBD2
CDR3 protein: CASSESGLAAYDQYF
CDR3 DNA: TGCGCCAGCAGTGAGTCCGGGCTAGCGGCTTATGACCAGTACTTC

clone size: -
V gene: TRBV5-6
J gene: TRBJ1-2
D gene: TRBD1
CDR3 protein: CASQPGQVAYGYTF
CDR3 DNA: TGTGCCAGCCAACCGGGACAGGTAGCCTATGGCTACACCTTC

clone size: once
V gene: TRBV18
J gene: TRBJ2-7
D gene: -
CDR3 protein: CASSRTYEQYF
CDR3 DNA: TGTGCCAGCTCTCGTACCTACGAGCAGTACTTC

clone size: -
V gene: TRBV28
J gene: TRBJ1-2
D gene: TRBD1
CDR3 protein: CASSLGTGTYGYTF
CDR3 DNA: TGTGCCAGCAGTTTAGGGACAGGGACCTATGGCTACACCTTC

clone size: -
V gene: TRBV4-2
J gene: TRBJ2-1
D gene: -
CDR3 protein: CASSPGRDEQFF
CDR3 DNA: TGTGCCAGCAGCCCCGGTCGGGATGAGCAGTTCTTC

clone size: few
V gene: TRBV5-8
J gene: TRBJ2-7
D gene: TRBD2
CDR3 protein: CASSFVSGGAWEQYF
CDR3 DNA: TGTGCCAGCAGCTTCGTCAGCGGGGGGGCATGGGAGCAGTACTTC

clone size: -
V gene: TRBV19
J gene: TRBJ1-4
D gene: TRBD1
CDR3 protein: CASRTGGAYEKLFF
CDR3 DNA: TGTGCCAGTAGAACAGGGGGCGCGTATGAAAAACTGTTTTTT

clone size: -
V gene: TRBV18
J gene: TRBJ1-2
D gene: -
CDR3 protein: CASSPPVQDGYTF
CDR3 DNA: TGTGCCAGCTCACCACCGGTTCAGGATGGCTACACCTTC

clone size: -
V gene: TRBV5-1
J gene: TRBJ1-2
D gene: -
CDR3 protein: CASSLGHGGGYGYTF
CDR3 DNA: TGCGCCAGCAGCTTGGGGCACGGGGGTGGTTATGGCTACACCTTC